Below, 29 T cell receptor beta chains from the same sample are listed, as sequenced in a study of T-cell memory formation after mild COVID-19. In TCRdb, the 5' RACE reads were re-called with MiXCR into one record per CDR3 protein. The sample shows under 200,000 distinct CDR3 sequences, around a third of them seen only once. The sample consisted of PBMCs or a T cell subset sorted from them (not recorded which). These receptors were obtained from an adult woman who had mild COVID-19 (a few samples of this study predate the infection). Cell type and time point are not known.

This sequence joins TRBV15 and TRBJ1-2, with TRBD1 as a possible D gene (6 bases). This CDR3 comprises 16 residues. V shed 1 base and J shed 3 bases, with 15 bases lying between them. CDR1 LNHNV and CDR2 YYDKDF come from the germline V gene (reference sequence). The CDR3 DNA is TGTGCCACCAGCAGAGCGGAGACAGGATTCTACTATGGCTACACCTTC. Its protein is CATSRAETGFYYGYTF.

This sequence joins TRBV4-1 and TRBJ2-1, with D perhaps being TRBD1 or TRBD2 (6 bases each). The CDR3 is made up of 17 amino acids. CDR1 is MGHRA and CDR2 is YSYEKL in the germline V gene. The V gene lost 2 bases and the J gene lost 1 base, with 15 bases spanning the gap. CDR3 coding DNA: TGCGCCAGCAGCCAACCAGACCGGGGGCTGTCCTACAATGAGCAGTTCTTC. Translation: CASSQPDRGLSYNEQFF.

This sequence joins TRBV4-1 and TRBJ2-2; D perhaps matches TRBD2 (6 bases). This CDR3 comprises 15 residues. Germline values: CDR1 MGHRA, CDR2 YSYEKL. Trimming pared 3 bases from V and 7 bases from J, leaving 15 bases between. CDR3 in amino acids: CASSHMTRPGGELFF. The CDR3 DNA follows: TGCGCCAGCAGCCACATGACTAGACCTGGCGGGGAGCTGTTTTTT.

The CDR3 here is CASSQQGYNEQFF. DNA of the CDR3: TGTGCCAGCAGTCAACAGGGTTACAATGAGCAGTTCTTC. V usage is TRBV7-9 and J usage is TRBJ2-1; D is possibly TRBD1 (6 bases). This CDR3 is built from 13 residues. From germline, CDR1 is SEHNR and CDR2 FQNEAQ (reference sequence). Trimming left V 6 bases short and J 4 bases short, with 10 bases between.

This chain links TRBV24-1 with TRBJ2-3, with 10 bases fitting TRBD2. This CDR3 has 19 residues. V lost 2 bases, J lost 4 bases, and 14 bases stayed unmatched. The germline CDR1 and CDR2 sequences are KGHDR and SFDVKD. The CDR3 DNA sequence: TGTGCCACCAGTGATTACTCAGCGGGAGGGCCGCTGGAGGCAGATACGCAGTATTTT. Protein: CATSDYSAGGPLEADTQYF.

This rearrangement joins TRBV12-3 or TRBV12-4 to TRBJ1-2, with D tentatively TRBD1 (6 bases). The V end was cut by 3 bases, the J end by 3 bases, with 14 bases between. CDR3 length equals 15 residues. CDR3 DNA sequence: TGTGCCAGCAGTTTCTGGGGGCGGGCGGACTATGGCTACACCTTC. It encodes CASSFWGRADYGYTF.

This clonotype was detected a few times. The J gene is TRBJ2-5, the V gene TRBV12-3 or TRBV12-4, with D unresolved. The CDR3 spans 14 residues. V lost 5 bases to trimming and J lost 0 bases, with 10 bases between them. The CDR3 coding sequence is TGTGCCAGCAGTCTTCGACGGCACCAAGAGACCCAGTACTTC. Translated: CASSLRRHQETQYF.

The table lists this clonotype with a few counts. This rearrangement joins TRBV24-1 to TRBJ2-1; 8 nucleotides agree with TRBD2. Germline CDR1 reads KGHDR; CDR2 reads SFDVKD. V shed 0 bases, J shed 9 bases, and the junction held 6 bases outside the gene matches. CDR3 length: 15 amino acids. The CDR3 DNA follows: TGTGCCACCAGTGATTTGGGACTAGCATCGAGTGAGCAGTTCTTC. It specifies CATSDLGLASSEQFF.

This clonotype appeared a few times. The chain recombines TRBV7-6 with TRBJ2-1, with TRBD2 matching over 9 bases. This CDR3 comprises 16 residues. Germline CDR1 reads SGHVS; CDR2 reads FNYEAQ. Germline trimming cut 3 bases from V and 7 bases from J; bases unmatched to any gene: 10. For the CDR3, the DNA is TGTGCCAGCAGCTTTGTAGCGGGAGCCACTATGAATGAGCAGTTCTTC. As protein: CASSFVAGATMNEQFF.

This clonotype appeared a few times. The chain uses TRBV30 and TRBJ2-1, with D possibly matching TRBD1 (6 bases). The germline V gene has CDR1 GTSNPN and CDR2 SVGIG (reference sequence). V was pared by 4 bases and J by 0 bases, with 13 bases between. The CDR3 consists of 15 residues. Here the CDR3 reads CAWTLTGSSYNEQFF. DNA of the CDR3: TGTGCCTGGACGTTAACAGGGAGCTCCTACAATGAGCAGTTCTTC.

The V and J genes are TRBV21-1 and TRBJ1-4; TRBD1 was called by the table and not checked on the DNA. TRBV21-1 corresponds to a pseudogene. This CDR3 spans 16 amino acids. The CDR3 protein is CASRKGQPSTNEKLFF. Here the CDR3 DNA reads TGTGCCAGCCGTAAGGGACAGCCTTCAACTAATGAAAAACTGTTTTTT.

This chain uses TRBV7-8 with TRBJ2-3; D perhaps matches TRBD2 (6 bases). CDR1 is SGHVS, CDR2 FQNEAQ, per germline. The CDR3 consists of 16 residues. V was trimmed by 7 bases and J by 3 bases, leaving 20 bases between them. The CDR3 spells CASTPGRRDRTDTQYF. Written as DNA, the CDR3 is TGTGCCAGCACACCAGGGCGGCGGGATAGGACAGATACGCAGTATTTT.

The chain employs TRBV7-9 and TRBJ2-5; unclear D gene. The V end lost 2 bases, the J end lost 0 bases, and 13 bases lay between the germline ends. Germline values: CDR1 SEHNR, CDR2 FQNEAQ (reference sequence). The CDR3 sequence is 16 residues long. The chain's CDR3 is CASSLRTLMYQETQYF. CDR3 sequence (DNA): TGTGCCAGCAGCTTAAGGACCCTTATGTACCAAGAGACCCAGTACTTC.

This clonotype was seen repeatedly, ten times or more. The V and J genes are TRBV19 and TRBJ1-1, with D unclear. Germline assignment: CDR1 LNHDA and CDR2 SQIVND (reference sequence). V shed 1 base and J shed 1 base, with 7 bases lying between them. The CDR3 loop spans 14 amino acids. The DNA for the CDR3 is TGTGCCAGTAGTATAGGTGTCGGGAACACTGAAGCTTTCTTT. It is translated as CASSIGVGNTEAFF.

The chain combines TRBV6-1 with TRBJ1-1, with TRBD1 identical over 7 bases. The CDR3 extends over 14 amino acids. V gave up 7 bases and J gave up 3 bases; unmatched junction bases: 8. In germline, CDR1 is MNHNS, CDR2 SASEGT. The CDR3 nucleotides are TGTGCCAGCATAGAGGGCAGGGGGTACACTGAAGCTTTCTTT. Protein sequence: CASIEGRGYTEAFF.

This clonotype has just a few counts. This rearrangement joins TRBV5-1 to TRBJ2-1, with 8 bases lining up with TRBD2. V was clipped by 4 bases and J by 8 bases; unmatched bases: 14. Germline V gene lookup returns CDR1 SGHRS and CDR2 YFSETQ. The CDR3 totals 16 residues. CDR3 bases: TGCGCCAGCAGCCCCAGGTGGGGGACTAGGGTCTATGAGCAGTTCTTC. Protein product: CASSPRWGTRVYEQFF.

The rearrangement joins TRBV6-2 or TRBV6-3 to TRBJ1-5; D is undetermined. CDR1 and CDR2 (germline): MNHEY, SVGEGT. This CDR3 has 16 residues. With 6 bases removed from V and 3 bases from J, the gap between germline ends came to 18 bases. The CDR3 DNA sequence: TGTGCCAGCAGGACCTCTGTACGAACCTACAATCAGCCCCAGCATTTT. This translates into CASRTSVRTYNQPQHF.

Only a few counts were recorded for this clonotype. The rearrangement joins TRBV5-1 to TRBJ1-1; possible D gene TRBD1, 5 bases. CDR1 SGHRS and CDR2 YFSETQ come from the germline V gene. Trimming removed 0 bases from V and 4 bases from J, with 7 bases in between. CDR3 size: 13 residues. CDR3 region: CASSLGGATEAFF. DNA for the CDR3: TGCGCCAGCAGCTTGGGAGGGGCCACTGAAGCTTTCTTT.

This clonotype turned up a few times. V and J are TRBV10-3 and TRBJ2-1; maybe TRBD1 (6 bases). The CDR3 loop spans 16 amino acids. V was trimmed by 6 bases and J by 1 base, leaving 16 bases between them. Germline CDR1 and CDR2: ENHRY and SYGVKD. CDR3 in DNA: TGTGCCATCAGAGGCCAGGGGAGCGCGTCCTACAATGAGCAGTTCTTC. Its translation: CAIRGQGSASYNEQFF.

In this sample, this clonotype turned up a few times. The chain has TRBV6-2 or TRBV6-3 and TRBJ2-7; 13 bases map to TRBD2. The trim removed 7 bases at V and 4 bases at J, leaving 4 bases unmatched. CDR1 is MNHEY and CDR2 is SVGEGT in the germline V gene. The CDR3 has 14 amino acids. Here the CDR3 reads CASTRTSGSYEQYF. The CDR3 coding sequence is TGTGCCAGCACCCGGACTAGCGGGAGTTACGAGCAGTACTTC.

The CDR3 loop is CATSRVRGMGMNTEAFF. Here the CDR3 DNA reads TGTGCCACCAGCAGAGTCCGCGGTATGGGAATGAACACTGAAGCTTTCTTT. This chain links TRBV15 with TRBJ1-1; unclear D gene. CDR1 LNHNV and CDR2 YYDKDF come from the germline V gene (reference sequence). Trimming took off 1 base at V and 0 bases at J, with 15 bases between the two ends. The CDR3 has 17 residues.

This clonotype was found a few times. The chain's CDR3 is CASSPYYSNEQYF. In DNA, the CDR3 is TGTGCCAGCAGCCCATACTACAGTAACGAGCAGTACTTC. This rearrangement joins TRBV11-1 to TRBJ2-7, with D unresolved. This CDR3 contains 13 residues. V was cut by 5 bases and J by 5 bases, with 13 bases left in between. Germline V gives CDR1 SGHAT, CDR2 FQDESV (reference sequence).

The V and J genes are TRBV9 and TRBJ2-1; possible D gene TRBD2, 5 bases. The V gene lost 5 bases and the J gene lost 1 base, with 13 bases spanning the gap. The CDR3 has 15 residues. The germline CDR1 and CDR2 sequences are SGDLS and YYNGEE. The CDR3 sequence is CASSSGVGSYNEQFF. CDR3 in DNA: TGTGCCAGCAGTTCCGGGGTGGGGTCCTACAATGAGCAGTTCTTC. The full variable domain, rest sourced from reference TRBV9 and TRBJ2-1, is DSGVTQTPKHLITATGQRVTLRCSPRSGDLSVYWYQQSLDQGLQFLIQYYNGEERAKGNILERFSAQQFPDLHSELNLSSLELGDSALYFCASSSGVGSYNEQFFGPGTRLTVL.

J is TRBJ2-1 and V is TRBV5-1; unclear D gene. Germline V gene sequence: CDR1 SGHRS, CDR2 YFSETQ. The CDR3 extends over 14 amino acids. The V and J ends lost 3 bases and 7 bases respectively, with 14 bases between them. The CDR3, as DNA: TGCGCCAGCAGCTGGGCCGTGGGTAGGAATGAGCAGTTCTTC. Its protein product is CASSWAVGRNEQFF.

The chain couples TRBV5-5 to TRBJ2-3; D is undetermined. Deletions cut 0 bases from V and 2 bases from J, with 7 bases between. The CDR3 sequence is 14 residues long. CDR1 and CDR2 from the germline V gene are SGHKS and YYEKEE (reference sequence). The CDR3 bases are TGTGCCAGCAGCTTGGAAGTTAACACAGATACGCAGTATTTT. As protein: CASSLEVNTDTQYF. The full variable domain, with the rest looked up from reference TRBV5-5 and TRBJ2-3, is DAGVTQSPTHLIKTRGQQVTLRCSPISGHKSVSWYQQVLGQGPQFIFQYYEKEERGRGNFPDRFSARQFPNYSSELNVNALLLGDSALYLCASSLEVNTDTQYFGPGTRLTVL.

The chain links TRBV5-1 to TRBJ1-2; D ambiguous. Trimming stripped 2 bases from V and 6 bases from J, with 8 bases between. This CDR3 contains 12 residues. From germline, CDR1 is SGHRS and CDR2 YFSETQ. The CDR3 protein is CASSFEADGYTF. In nucleotides, the CDR3 is TGCGCCAGCAGCTTCGAGGCCGATGGCTACACCTTC. The full variable domain, rest sourced from reference TRBV5-1 and TRBJ1-2, is KAGVTQTPRYLIKTRGQQVTLSCSPISGHRSVSWYQQTPGQGLQFLFEYFSETQRNKGNFPGRFSGRQFSNSRSEMNVSTLELGDSALYLCASSFEADGYTFGSGTRLTVV.

In this sample, this clonotype turned up a few times. V is TRBV30 and J is TRBJ2-5, with D uncertain. The CDR3 length is 15 residues. Between the trimmed V and J ends, which lost 0 bases and 1 base, there was a span of 12 bases. Germline V gene data show CDR1 as GTSNPN and CDR2 as SVGIG (reference sequence). The CDR3 DNA is TGTGCCTGGAGTGTATCCCGTCCTGTCCAAGAGACCCAGTACTTC. This encodes CAWSVSRPVQETQYF.

This clonotype was picked up a small number of times. This chain connects TRBV12-3 or TRBV12-4 to TRBJ1-6; possible D gene TRBD1, 5 bases. The CDR3 has 13 residues. The ends were cut back, 5 bases at V and 14 bases at J, with 16 bases in the middle. CDR3 sequence: CASSGARSSALHF. The DNA of the CDR3 is TGTGCCAGCAGTGGGGCTCGCTCTAGTGCCCTCCACTTT.

The V call is TRBV7-9, the J call TRBJ1-2; 9 bases match TRBD1. CDR1 is SEHNR, CDR2 FQNEAQ, per germline (reference sequence). The trim removed 4 bases at V and 4 bases at J, leaving 7 bases unmatched. The CDR3 totals 15 residues. In DNA form, the CDR3 reads TGTGCCAGCAGCTCCACAGGGGGCGACCTCTATGGCTACACCTTC. Translating it yields CASSSTGGDLYGYTF.